This paragraph covers one T cell receptor beta chain sequence. Germline-derived CDR1 and CDR2 are SGHNT and YENEEA. The J segment lost 8 bases and the V segment lost 0 bases, leaving 1 base of the junction unmatched. The CDR3 contains 14 residues. The data stem from a study of blood T cell repertoires in COVID-19. About the research overall: Acute and convalescent COVID-19 specimens originated in the United States, Italy and Spain. Sources were T cells, B-cell-depleted T cells, or PBMCs; the material itself was cDNA or gDNA.

Original data processing: Reference gene primers were amplified, and this amplification served to estimate nucleated cell counts. Some clones are missing from TCRdb's copy, which holds only in-frame ones; the method was immunoSEQ multiplex PCR. V and J calls and clone size are as listed in that table; D and trimming were resolved from the DNA. The data contain about 190,000 clones, roughly four fifths of them singletons. The chain combines TRBV11-3 with TRBJ2-4; 10 bases match TRBD2. Sequenced input: peripheral blood. The TCR sequence derives from a man aged 30 to 45 with active or convalescent COVID-19. CDR3 nucleotides: TGTGCCAGCAGCTTAGAAGCGGGAGGGTACATTCAGTACTTC. Amino acid sequence: CASSLEAGGYIQYF.